The rows below give T cell receptor beta chains drawn from one sample of a study of T cell responses to AZD1222 COVID-19 vaccine. The table came from immunoSEQ multiplex PCR; TCRdb's copy has only in-frame clones and leaves some out. The repertoire holds about 180,000 clones, with roughly 92% as singletons. The sample in question was peripheral blood, obtained 28 days after the second AZD1222 dose. The source of these receptors is an adult who received the AZD1222 COVID-19 vaccine. Both conserved end residues are part of each CDR3. Fields, in order: J gene, clone size, D gene, V gene, CDR3 DNA, CDR3 protein. A D gene is named only where the DNA matches it firmly. The listing skips clone size in some rows; elsewhere it reads once, few, many or a size class.

TRBJ1-2,-,-,TRBV7-2,TGTGCCAGCAGCTTAGAATTAAGGACAACGAATGGCTACACCTTC,CASSLELRTTNGYTF
TRBJ2-5,-,-,TRBV5-4,TGTGCCAGCAGCTCCCAAGACCAAGAGACCCAGTACTTC,CASSSQDQETQYF
TRBJ2-7,-,-,TRBV18,TGTGCCAGCTCACCACAGGGAAGAGGCATTGGAGAGCAGTACTTC,CASSPQGRGIGEQYF
TRBJ1-2,-,-,TRBV30,TGTGCCTGGAGTGCAGCCCCTTGGGGAGACGGTGGCTACACCTTC,CAWSAAPWGDGGYTF
TRBJ1-1,-,-,TRBV5-1,TGCGCCAGCAGGTTAGGGACCGTGAACACTGAAGCTTTCTTT,CASRLGTVNTEAFF
TRBJ1-1,-,TRBD1,TRBV18,TGTGCCAGCTCACCAATGGGACAGGGGAACACTGAAGCTTTCTTT,CASSPMGQGNTEAFF
TRBJ2-7,-,-,TRBV18,TGTGCCAGCTCAACCAGGACTCTAGATAGGCTTGAGCAGTACTTC,CASSTRTLDRLEQYF
TRBJ1-5,-,-,TRBV6-5,TGTGCCAGCAGTCTCAGGGGATCGCCCAATCAGCCCCAGCATTTT,CASSLRGSPNQPQHF
TRBJ1-2,-,TRBD1,TRBV27,TGTGCCAGCAGTTTATACCCGGGACAGGGGGCGCGAAACTATGGCTACACCTTC,CASSLYPGQGARNYGYTF
TRBJ2-1,-,-,TRBV11-3,TGTGCCAGCAGCTTAGGCTCGGTAGTTGGGGGCTACAATGAGCAGTTCTTC,CASSLGSVVGGYNEQFF
TRBJ2-6,-,-,TRBV14,TGTGCCAGCAGCAGACAGCTTGGCTCTGGGGCCAACGTCCTGACTTTC,CASSRQLGSGANVLTF
TRBJ2-7,-,-,TRBV9,TGTGCCAGCAGCCCCTTGATGGACCCGGTCTACGAGCAGTACTTC,CASSPLMDPVYEQYF
TRBJ1-2,-,-,TRBV2,TGTGCCAGCAGTGAAGGAACGACAGGACTTCCCTATGGCTACACCTTC,CASSEGTTGLPYGYTF
TRBJ1-3,-,-,TRBV2,TGTGCCAGCAGTGATCCCAACCGCTCTGGAAACACCATATATTTT,CASSDPNRSGNTIYF
TRBJ2-3,-,-,TRBV4-2,TGTGCCAGCAGCCAAGATCGGGGCGCAGATACGCAGTATTTT,CASSQDRGADTQYF
TRBJ1-1,-,TRBD1,TRBV27,TGTGCCAGCAGTTTAGGCGGACAGGGGAACACTGAAGCTTTCTTT,CASSLGGQGNTEAFF
TRBJ1-6,-,-,TRBV11-2,TGTGCCAGCAGCTCGGATGGAGCATATAATTCACCCCTCCACTTT,CASSSDGAYNSPLHF
TRBJ1-1,-,-,TRBV2,TGTGCCAGCAGTGCCACTTTCCTTACCTCTGAAGCTTTCTTT,CASSATFLTSEAFF
TRBJ2-3,-,TRBD1,TRBV11-2,TGTGCCAGCAGCCCCAAACAGGGGACGGTTACGGATACGCAGTATTTT,CASSPKQGTVTDTQYF
TRBJ1-1,-,TRBD1,TRBV27,TGTGCCAGCAGTAGGGACAGGTCGTTCACTGAAGCTTTCTTT,CASSRDRSFTEAFF
TRBJ1-1,-,-,TRBV19,TGTGCCAGTAGGACGCAAGGGGGAGTTGAAGCTTTCTTT,CASRTQGGVEAFF
TRBJ1-5,-,-,TRBV27,TGTGCCAGCAGTTTTTATGGGGAACAGGATCAGCCCCAGCATTTT,CASSFYGEQDQPQHF
TRBJ1-3,-,-,TRBV9,TGTGCCAGCAGCGTAAACACTCTCTCTGGAAACACCATATATTTT,CASSVNTLSGNTIYF
TRBJ2-7,-,TRBD1,TRBV3-1/TRBV3-2,TGTGCCAGCACCAAGGGACAGGCAAGCTCCTACGAGCAGTACTTC,CASTKGQASSYEQYF
TRBJ1-5,-,-,TRBV9,TGTGCCCGCAGCGAGGGGGGAGGGGACGGTCAGCCCCAGCATTTT,CARSEGGGDGQPQHF
TRBJ1-2,-,-,TRBV7-8,TGTGCCAGCAGCTTGGTACAGGGAAAACATGGCTACACCTTC,CASSLVQGKHGYTF
TRBJ2-3,-,TRBD2,TRBV24-1,TGTGCCACCAGTGATTTGGGGACTGCCCCTAGATTGACTAGCTCAGTTAATCATACGCAGTATTTT,CATSDLGTAPRLTSSVNHTQYF
TRBJ2-1,-,-,TRBV28,TGTGCCAGCAGTTTCGCCCACCTCATAGGTACACGGGGTGAGCAGTTCTTC,CASSFAHLIGTRGEQFF
TRBJ2-3,-,TRBD1,TRBV7-2,TGTGCCAGCAGCTCTAGACAGGGGGGGACAGATACGCAGTATTTT,CASSSRQGGTDTQYF
TRBJ2-5,-,TRBD2,TRBV6-6,TGTGCCAGCAGTTCCCCCCAGGCGGGAGGGAAAAAGACCCAGTACTTC,CASSSPQAGGKKTQYF
TRBJ1-5,-,-,TRBV28,TGTGCCAGCAGTTCCTACAGGGAAACCAATCAGCCCCAGCATTTT,CASSSYRETNQPQHF
TRBJ1-2,-,TRBD1,TRBV29-1,TGCAGCGGAACAGGGGGCGACTATGGCTACACCTTC,CSGTGGDYGYTF
TRBJ2-5,once,-,TRBV4-3,TGCGCCAGCAGCCAAGCCTATGGAGAGACCCAGTACTTC,CASSQAYGETQYF
TRBJ2-7,-,-,TRBV2,TGTGCCAGCAGTGAAATTATCGACTACGAGCAGTACTTC,CASSEIIDYEQYF
TRBJ2-5,-,TRBD1,TRBV25-1,TGTGCCAGCAGACGACAGGGAGTAGAGACCCAGTACTTC,CASRRQGVETQYF
TRBJ2-1,-,TRBD2,TRBV7-2,TGTGCCAGCACCTCTAGCGGGAGGGGGAATGAGCAGTTCTTC,CASTSSGRGNEQFF
TRBJ1-2,-,-,TRBV24-1,TGTGCCACCGAGGACAGTTTCTATGGCTACACCTTC,CATEDSFYGYTF
TRBJ2-5,-,-,TRBV5-6,TGTGCCAGCAGCCTTATAGCGACTTCGGGCGGGGAGACCCAGTACTTC,CASSLIATSGGETQYF
TRBJ2-7,-,TRBD2,TRBV10-3,TGTGCCATCAGCCCAGCGGGATACGAGCAGTACTTC,CAISPAGYEQYF
TRBJ2-7,-,-,TRBV29-1,TGCAGCGTTTTCGGCCTCGCCGAGGCGGGGACCGTGCAGTACTTC,CSVFGLAEAGTVQYF
TRBJ2-2,-,TRBD2,TRBV6-4,TGTGCCAGCAGTCGACTAGCGGGGGACACCGGGGAGCTGTTTTTT,CASSRLAGDTGELFF
TRBJ1-3,once,-,TRBV2,TGTGCCAGCAGTCGCCCTTACTCTGGAAACACCATATATTTT,CASSRPYSGNTIYF
TRBJ2-7,-,TRBD2,TRBV10-3,TGTGCCATCAGTGAAAGTCAACTAGCGGGCGAGCAGTACTTC,CAISESQLAGEQYF
TRBJ2-5,-,TRBD1,TRBV5-1,TGCGCCAGCACAGGACAGGGCCGGGTGTACTTC,CASTGQGRVYF
TRBJ1-1,-,-,TRBV13,TGTGCCAGCAGCTTAGGGGATCTGAACACTGAAGCTTTCTTT,CASSLGDLNTEAFF
TRBJ1-5,-,-,TRBV11-2,TGTGCCAGCAGCTTAGGTAGGTCAGGGACCCAGCATTTT,CASSLGRSGTQHF
TRBJ1-1,-,-,TRBV19,TGTGCCAGTAGTATCTCTCCTACCACTGAAGCTTTCTTT,CASSISPTTEAFF
TRBJ1-2,-,-,TRBV6-4,TGTGCCAGCAGTGACTTCCCCGATGGAGGAGGTTATGGCTACACCTTC,CASSDFPDGGGYGYTF
TRBJ2-3,-,-,TRBV18,TGTGCCAGCTCACCACTGGCGGCAGATACGCAGTATTTT,CASSPLAADTQYF
TRBJ1-4,-,-,TRBV12-3/TRBV12-4,TGTGCCAGCAGTTTAGCGTCTAATGAAAAACTGTTTTTT,CASSLASNEKLFF
TRBJ2-1,-,TRBD1,TRBV5-1,TGCGCCAGCAGCTTAACCGCCGGGACAGGGGTTAGTGAGCAGTTCTTC,CASSLTAGTGVSEQFF